This TCR beta chain was obtained from a study of T-cell reconstitution after alpha-beta-depleted transplantation in children. This clonotype was counted only a few times. It was with unique molecular identifiers that the TCRbeta library was prepared. Each CDR3 protein is one row after TCRdb ran MiXCR on the PCR reads. Of 500,000 to 750,000 distinct CDR3 sequences detected, 13% appear once; the ten largest clones hold about 2.2%. The V gene's germline CDR1 is SQVTM and CDR2 ANQGSEA. The ends were cut back, 5 bases at V and 0 bases at J, with 11 bases in the middle. The CDR3 has 13 residues. The sequences come from PBMCs, mostly from graft donor cells, collected 360 days after TCRalphabeta/CD19-depleted stem cell transplant. The clonotype originates from a male patient younger than 18 who had a stem cell transplant for acute myeloid leukemia, so the T cells may come from the graft donor. The chain combines TRBV29-1 with TRBJ2-7; either TRBD1 or TRBD2 may supply D (5 bases each). CDR3: CSVRDGRSYEQYF. CDR3 sequence (DNA): TGCAGCGTTCGGGACGGTCGCTCCTACGAGCAGTACTTC.